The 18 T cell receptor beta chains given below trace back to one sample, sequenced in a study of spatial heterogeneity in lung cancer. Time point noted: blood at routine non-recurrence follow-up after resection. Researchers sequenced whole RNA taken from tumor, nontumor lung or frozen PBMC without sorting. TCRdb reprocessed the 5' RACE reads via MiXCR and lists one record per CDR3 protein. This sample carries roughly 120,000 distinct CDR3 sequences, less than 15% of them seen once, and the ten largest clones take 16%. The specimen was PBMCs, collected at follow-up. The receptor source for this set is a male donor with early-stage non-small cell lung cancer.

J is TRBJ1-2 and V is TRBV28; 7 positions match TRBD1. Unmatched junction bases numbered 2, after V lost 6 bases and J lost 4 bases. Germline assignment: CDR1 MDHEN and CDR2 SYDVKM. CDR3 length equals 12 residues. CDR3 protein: CASRGDSYGYTF. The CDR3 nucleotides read TGTGCCAGCAGGGGGGACAGCTATGGCTACACCTTC.

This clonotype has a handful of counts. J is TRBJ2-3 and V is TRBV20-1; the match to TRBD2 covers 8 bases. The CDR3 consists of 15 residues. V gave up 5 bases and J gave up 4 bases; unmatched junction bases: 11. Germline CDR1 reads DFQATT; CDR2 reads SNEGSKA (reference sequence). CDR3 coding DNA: TGCAGTGCTGGGGTGGCGGGGGGCCGGGCAGATACGCAGTATTTT. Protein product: CSAGVAGGRADTQYF.

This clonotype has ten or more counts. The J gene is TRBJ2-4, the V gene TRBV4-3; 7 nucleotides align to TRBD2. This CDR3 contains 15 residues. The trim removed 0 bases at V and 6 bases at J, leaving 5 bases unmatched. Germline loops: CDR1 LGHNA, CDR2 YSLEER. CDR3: CASSQEQTSVNIQYF. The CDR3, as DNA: TGCGCCAGCAGCCAAGAGCAAACTAGCGTAAACATTCAGTACTTC.

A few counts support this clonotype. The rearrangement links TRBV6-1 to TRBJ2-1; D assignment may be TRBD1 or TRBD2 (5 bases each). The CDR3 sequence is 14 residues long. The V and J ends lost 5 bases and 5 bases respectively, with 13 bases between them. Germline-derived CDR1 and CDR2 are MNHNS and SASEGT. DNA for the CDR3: TGTGCCAGCAGTCGGGACCTATTAGACAATGAGCAGTTCTTC. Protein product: CASSRDLLDNEQFF.

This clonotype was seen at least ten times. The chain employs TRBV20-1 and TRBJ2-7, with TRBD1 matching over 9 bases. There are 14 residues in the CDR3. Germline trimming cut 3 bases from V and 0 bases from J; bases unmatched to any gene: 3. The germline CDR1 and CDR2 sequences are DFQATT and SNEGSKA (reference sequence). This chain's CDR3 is CSARNRGLSYEQYF. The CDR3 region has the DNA TGCAGTGCTAGGAACAGGGGGCTCTCCTACGAGCAGTACTTC.

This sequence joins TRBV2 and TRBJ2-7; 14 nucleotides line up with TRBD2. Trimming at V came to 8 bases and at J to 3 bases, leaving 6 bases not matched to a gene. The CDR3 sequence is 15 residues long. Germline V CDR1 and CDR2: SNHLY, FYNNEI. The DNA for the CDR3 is TGTGCCAGCCGACTAGCGGGGGGGCGGGTCTACGAGCAGTACTTC. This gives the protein CASRLAGGRVYEQYF.

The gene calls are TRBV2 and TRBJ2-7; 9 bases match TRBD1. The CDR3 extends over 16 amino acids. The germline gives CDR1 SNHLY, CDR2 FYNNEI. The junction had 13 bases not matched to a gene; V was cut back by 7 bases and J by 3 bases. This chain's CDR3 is CASTQKRQGVNYEQYF. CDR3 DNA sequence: TGTGCCAGCACCCAAAAGAGACAGGGGGTGAACTACGAGCAGTACTTC.

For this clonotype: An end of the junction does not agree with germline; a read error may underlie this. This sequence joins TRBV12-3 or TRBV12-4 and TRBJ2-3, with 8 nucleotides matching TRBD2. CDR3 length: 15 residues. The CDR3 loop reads CASSPAGVGTDTQYF. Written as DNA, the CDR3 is TGTGCCAGCAGCCCAGCGGGGGTAGGCACGGATACGCAGTATTTT.

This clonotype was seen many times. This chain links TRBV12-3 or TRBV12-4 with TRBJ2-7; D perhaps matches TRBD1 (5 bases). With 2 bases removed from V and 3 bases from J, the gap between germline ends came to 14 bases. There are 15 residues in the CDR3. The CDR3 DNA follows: TGTGCCAGCAGTTTATGGGGTACAGGAAACTACGAGCAGTACTTC. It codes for CASSLWGTGNYEQYF.

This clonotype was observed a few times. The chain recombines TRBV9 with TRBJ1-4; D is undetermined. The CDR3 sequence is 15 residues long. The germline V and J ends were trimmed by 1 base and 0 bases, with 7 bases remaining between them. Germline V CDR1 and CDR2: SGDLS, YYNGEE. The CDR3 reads CASSVSTATNEKLFF. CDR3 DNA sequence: TGTGCCAGCAGCGTAAGCACTGCAACTAATGAAAAACTGTTTTTT. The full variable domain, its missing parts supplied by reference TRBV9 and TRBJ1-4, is DSGVTQTPKHLITATGQRVTLRCSPRSGDLSVYWYQQSLDQGLQFLIQYYNGEERAKGNILERFSAQQFPDLHSELNLSSLELGDSALYFCASSVSTATNEKLFFGSGTQLSVL.

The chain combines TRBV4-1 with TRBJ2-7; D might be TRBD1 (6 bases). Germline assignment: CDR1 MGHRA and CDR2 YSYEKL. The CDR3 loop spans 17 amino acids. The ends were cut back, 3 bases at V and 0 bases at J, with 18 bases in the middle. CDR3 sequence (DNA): TGCGCCAGCAGCCAGGCGGACAGCCCCAGCTCCTCCTACGAGCAGTACTTC. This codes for CASSQADSPSSSYEQYF.

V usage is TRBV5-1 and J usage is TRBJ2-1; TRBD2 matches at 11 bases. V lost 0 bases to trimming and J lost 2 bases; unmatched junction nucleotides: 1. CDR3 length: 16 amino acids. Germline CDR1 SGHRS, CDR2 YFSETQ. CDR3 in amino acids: CASSLEGLAAYNEQFF. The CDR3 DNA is TGCGCCAGCAGCTTGGAGGGACTAGCGGCCTACAATGAGCAGTTCTTC.

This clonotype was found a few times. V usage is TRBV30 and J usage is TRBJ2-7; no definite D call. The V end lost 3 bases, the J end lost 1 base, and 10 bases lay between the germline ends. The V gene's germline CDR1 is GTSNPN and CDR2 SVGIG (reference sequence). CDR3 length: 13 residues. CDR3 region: CAWRRGQSYEQYF. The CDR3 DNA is TGTGCCTGGAGACGAGGCCAGTCCTACGAGCAGTACTTC. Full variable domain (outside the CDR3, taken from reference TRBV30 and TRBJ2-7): SQTIHQWPATLVQPVGSPLSLECTVEGTSNPNLYWYRQAAGRGLQLLFYSVGIGQISSEVPQNLSASRPQDRQFILSSKKLLLSDSGFYLCAWRRGQSYEQYFGPGTRLTVT.

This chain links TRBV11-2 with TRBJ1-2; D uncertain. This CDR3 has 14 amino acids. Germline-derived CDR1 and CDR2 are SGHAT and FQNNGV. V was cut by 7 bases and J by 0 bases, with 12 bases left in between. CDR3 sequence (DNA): TGTGCCAGCACCCCTGTGGGTGCTAACTATGGCTACACCTTC. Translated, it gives CASTPVGANYGYTF. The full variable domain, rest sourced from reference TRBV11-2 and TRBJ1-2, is EAGVAQSPRYKIIEKRQSVAFWCNPISGHATLYWYQQILGQGPKLLIQFQNNGVVDDSQLPKDRFSAERLKGVDSTLKIQPAKLEDSAVYLCASTPVGANYGYTFGSGTRLTVV.

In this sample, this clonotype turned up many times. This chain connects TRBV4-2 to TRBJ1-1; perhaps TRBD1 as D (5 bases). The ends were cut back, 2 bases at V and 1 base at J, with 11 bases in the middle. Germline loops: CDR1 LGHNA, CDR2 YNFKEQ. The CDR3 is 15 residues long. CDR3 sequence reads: CASSQLQGQNTEAFF. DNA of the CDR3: TGTGCCAGCAGCCAATTGCAGGGTCAGAACACTGAAGCTTTCTTT.

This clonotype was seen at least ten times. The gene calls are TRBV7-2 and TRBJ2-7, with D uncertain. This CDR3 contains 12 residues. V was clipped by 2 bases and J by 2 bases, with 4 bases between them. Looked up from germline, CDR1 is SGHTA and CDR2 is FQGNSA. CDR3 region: CASSLLAYEQYF. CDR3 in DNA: TGTGCCAGCAGCTTACTAGCCTACGAGCAGTACTTC.

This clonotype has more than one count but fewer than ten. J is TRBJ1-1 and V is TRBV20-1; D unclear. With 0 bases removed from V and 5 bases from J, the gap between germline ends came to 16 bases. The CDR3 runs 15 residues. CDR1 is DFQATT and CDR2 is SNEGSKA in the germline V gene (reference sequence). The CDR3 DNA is TGCAGTGCTAGAGATCATATGGCCTTGGGAACTGAAGCTTTCTTT. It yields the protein CSARDHMALGTEAFF.

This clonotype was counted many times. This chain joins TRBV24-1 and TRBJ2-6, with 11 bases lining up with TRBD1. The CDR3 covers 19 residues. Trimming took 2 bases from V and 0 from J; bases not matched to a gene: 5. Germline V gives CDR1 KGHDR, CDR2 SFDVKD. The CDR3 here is CATSDSGTGGPSGANVLTF. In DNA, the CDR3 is TGTGCCACCAGTGATTCGGGGACAGGGGGACCCTCTGGGGCCAACGTCCTGACTTTC.